These T cell receptor beta chains were read from a single sample in a study of T cells in Graves' hyperthyroidism and ophthalmopathy. TCRdb reprocessed the multiplex PCR reads with MiXCR, giving one entry per CDR3 protein. The table includes about 260,000 distinct CDR3 sequences, roughly 17% detected once. The sequenced sample was blood. The receptors were sampled from a woman between 18 and 29 years old with Graves' ophthalmopathy. CDR3s include the opening cysteine and the closing phenylalanine or tryptophan. Each record gives: J gene, V gene, clone size, D gene, CDR3 protein, CDR3 DNA. The D gene is left open where the match is weak. Some rows have no size entry. The others give once, few or many, or a class for an expanded clone.

>TRBJ1-5|TRBV19|many|-
CASSMTGANQPQHF
TGTGCCAGTAGTATGACAGGAGCGAATCAGCCCCAGCATTTT
>TRBJ1-1|TRBV3-1|many|-
CASSQITGTEAFF
TGTGCCAGCAGCCAAATTACAGGGACTGAAGCTTTCTTT
>TRBJ2-7|TRBV18|-|-
CASSPSSSYNEQYF
TGTGCCAGCTCACCCTCGAGCTCCTACAATGAGCAGTACTTC
>TRBJ1-1|TRBV11-2|-|TRBD1
CASSLGQGPRPSEAFF
TGTGCCAGCAGCTTGGGACAGGGGCCCCGACCGAGTGAAGCTTTCTTT
>TRBJ1-5|TRBV18|many|-
CASSPGPFDQPQHF
TGTGCCAGCTCACCGGGGCCCTTCGATCAGCCCCAGCATTTT
>TRBJ2-7|TRBV12-3/TRBV12-4|many|-
CASIAGRDPHEQYF
TGTGCCAGCATTGCAGGGCGCGATCCCCACGAGCAGTACTTC
>TRBJ1-1|TRBV25-1|many|-
CASSEGSGRTEAFF
TGTGCCAGCAGTGAAGGGTCCGGCAGGACTGAAGCTTTCTTT
>TRBJ1-6|TRBV5-4|-|-
CASSPGKTGTYNSPLHF
TGTGCCAGCAGCCCCGGGAAGACGGGTACTTATAATTCACCCCTCCACTTT
>TRBJ1-1|TRBV11-2|many|-
CASTKMGATEAFF
TGTGCCAGCACTAAGATGGGGGCAACTGAAGCTTTCTTT
>TRBJ1-5|TRBV28|many|TRBD1
CASQGAGQGDSNQPQHF
TGTGCCTCCCAAGGCGCCGGGCAGGGGGATAGTAATCAGCCCCAGCATTTT
>TRBJ2-4|TRBV3-1|few|-
CASSQDFGRASAKNIQYF
TGTGCCAGCAGCCAAGATTTTGGCAGGGCGTCAGCCAAAAACATTCAGTACTTC
>TRBJ1-1|TRBV7-3|many|-
CASSLTRRLSTEAFF
TGTGCCAGCAGCTTAACCAGGCGGTTGAGCACTGAAGCTTTCTTT
>TRBJ2-1|TRBV4-1|many|-
CASSQDSVYNEQFF
TGCGCCAGCAGCCAAGATAGTGTGTATAATGAGCAGTTCTTC
>TRBJ2-7|TRBV3-1|-|-
CASSPAPGYEQYF
TGTGCCAGCTCACCAGCGCCGGGCTACGAGCAGTACTTC
>TRBJ1-1|TRBV7-9|-|TRBD1
CASSPTTGGTEAFF
TGTGCCAGCAGCCCAACGACAGGGGGCACTGAAGCTTTCTTT
>TRBJ1-1|TRBV7-9|many|-
CASSLAAREAFF
TGTGCCAGCAGCTTAGCGGCCAGGGAAGCTTTCTTT
>TRBJ1-6|TRBV3-1|many|-
CASSQDTGWNSPLHF
TGTGCCAGCAGCCAAGATACAGGGTGGAATTCACCCCTCCACTTT